What follows describes a single T cell receptor beta chain. Its cognate antigen is unknown. Trimming took off 3 bases at V and 6 bases at J, with 6 bases between the two ends. CDR1 LGHDT and CDR2 YNNKEL come from the germline V gene (reference sequence). The CDR3 has 12 residues. This record comes from a study of neurological immune-mediated disorders. General observations from the study: There were no CDR3 amino acid sequences shared by expanded clones across subjects, a result suggesting private repertoires in all groups.

5'RACE generated cDNA with 10-nucleotide random UMIs. MiXCR, applied by TCRdb to the 5' RACE reads, yields one record per CDR3 protein. The sample shows approximately 40,000 distinct CDR3 sequences, about 14% of them seen only once. Sorted libraries used 800,000 to 1,000,000 CD4+ or CD8+ T cells. The gene calls are TRBV3-1 and TRBJ1-5; D gene uncertain. The specimen was CD4+ T cells from blood. The sequence derives from a woman aged 55-69 years with HTLV-1-associated myelopathy (HAM/TSP). The CDR3, as DNA: TGTGCCAGCAGCCAGATGGGTCAGCCCCAGCATTTT. This translates into CASSQMGQPQHF.